Listed below are T cell receptor beta chains from one sample, sequenced in a study of vaccination and CD4 T cells after COVID-19. These receptors lack a known antigen. TCRdb redid the calling of the PCR reads with MiXCR, one entry per CDR3 protein. The profile shows 9,500 to 15,000 distinct CDR3 sequences, around 80% of them singletons. The source material was CD4+ T cells from blood, cultured in vitro. These receptors all come from a human donor who had recovered from COVID-19. The CDR3 runs from the conserved cysteine through the conserved F or W. The order of the fields is clone size, J gene, V gene, CDR3 length, D gene, CDR3 protein, CDR3 DNA. A D gene is named only where the DNA matches it firmly. The size field is filled for only some rows; it gives once, few, many or a size class.

clone_size: .
j_call: TRBJ2-3
v_call: TRBV20-1
cdr3_length: 17
d_call: .
cdr3_aa: CSAREGGSGGRTDTQYF
cdr3_nt: TGCAGTGCTAGGGAGGGTGGTAGCGGAGGGCGCACAGATACGCAGTATTTT

clone_size: .
j_call: TRBJ2-2
v_call: TRBV14
cdr3_length: 14
d_call: .
cdr3_aa: CASSPLGSTGELFF
cdr3_nt: TGTGCCAGCAGCCCACTGGGAAGCACCGGGGAGCTGTTTTTT

clone_size: few
j_call: TRBJ1-5
v_call: TRBV25-1
cdr3_length: 12
d_call: .
cdr3_aa: CASRQGDQPQHF
cdr3_nt: TGTGCCAGCAGACAGGGTGACCAGCCCCAGCATTTT

clone_size: .
j_call: TRBJ1-5
v_call: TRBV20-1
cdr3_length: 14
d_call: .
cdr3_aa: CSARTRNSNQPQHF
cdr3_nt: TGCAGTGCTAGAACCAGGAATAGCAATCAGCCCCAGCATTTT

clone_size: .
j_call: TRBJ2-7
v_call: TRBV11-2
cdr3_length: 15
d_call: TRBD1
cdr3_aa: CASSLGQGESGEQYF
cdr3_nt: TGTGCCAGCAGCTTAGGACAGGGTGAATCGGGCGAGCAGTACTTC

clone_size: few
j_call: TRBJ2-3
v_call: TRBV11-1
cdr3_length: 16
d_call: .
cdr3_aa: CASSPPEGRVTDTQYF
cdr3_nt: TGTGCCAGCAGTCCCCCAGAAGGGCGAGTCACAGATACGCAGTATTTT

clone_size: .
j_call: TRBJ2-1
v_call: TRBV4-2
cdr3_length: 23
d_call: TRBD2
cdr3_aa: CASSQDRAQEVVAGRGTYNEQFF
cdr3_nt: TGTGCCAGCAGCCAAGATCGGGCCCAAGAGGTGGTAGCGGGAAGGGGGACCTACAATGAGCAGTTCTTC

clone_size: .
j_call: TRBJ2-3
v_call: TRBV10-1
cdr3_length: 17
d_call: TRBD1
cdr3_aa: CASSEAAAGGKSDTQYF
cdr3_nt: TGCGCCAGCAGTGAGGCGGCGGCAGGGGGCAAATCAGATACGCAGTATTTT

clone_size: .
j_call: TRBJ2-5
v_call: TRBV20-1
cdr3_length: 13
d_call: .
cdr3_aa: CSASGQNQETQYF
cdr3_nt: TGCAGTGCTAGTGGGCAGAACCAAGAGACCCAGTACTTC

clone_size: .
j_call: TRBJ2-7
v_call: TRBV5-1
cdr3_length: 14
d_call: TRBD1
cdr3_aa: CASSPRQGPHEQYF
cdr3_nt: TGCGCCAGCAGCCCACGACAGGGACCCCACGAGCAGTACTTC

clone_size: .
j_call: TRBJ1-1
v_call: TRBV25-1
cdr3_length: 13
d_call: TRBD1
cdr3_aa: CASRDRQNTEAFF
cdr3_nt: TGTGCCAGCAGGGACAGGCAGAACACTGAAGCTTTCTTT

clone_size: few
j_call: TRBJ1-1
v_call: TRBV20-1
cdr3_length: 16
d_call: .
cdr3_aa: CSAHNGGRGMNTEAFF
cdr3_nt: TGCAGTGCCCATAATGGGGGAAGGGGGATGAACACTGAAGCTTTCTTT

clone_size: .
j_call: TRBJ1-2
v_call: TRBV24-1
cdr3_length: 14
d_call: .
cdr3_aa: CATSDTNGNYGYTF
cdr3_nt: TGTGCCACCAGTGATACAAACGGCAACTATGGCTACACCTTC

clone_size: .
j_call: TRBJ1-2
v_call: TRBV15
cdr3_length: 13
d_call: .
cdr3_aa: CATSRLGLGGYTF
cdr3_nt: TGTGCCACCAGCAGATTAGGCCTGGGGGGCTACACCTTC

clone_size: .
j_call: TRBJ2-5
v_call: TRBV20-1
cdr3_length: 11
d_call: .
cdr3_aa: CSAKAEETQYF
cdr3_nt: TGCAGTGCCAAAGCGGAAGAGACCCAGTACTTC

clone_size: .
j_call: TRBJ1-5
v_call: TRBV12-3/TRBV12-4
cdr3_length: 14
d_call: .
cdr3_aa: CASSLGGSNQPQHF
cdr3_nt: TGTGCCAGCAGTTTAGGTGGGAGCAATCAGCCCCAGCATTTT

clone_size: .
j_call: TRBJ1-5
v_call: TRBV6-1
cdr3_length: 14
d_call: .
cdr3_aa: CASSDSGIRQPQHF
cdr3_nt: TGTGCCAGCAGTGACTCAGGGATAAGGCAGCCCCAGCATTTT

clone_size: .
j_call: TRBJ1-5
v_call: TRBV7-8
cdr3_length: 13
d_call: .
cdr3_aa: CASSLTDNQPQHF
cdr3_nt: TGTGCCAGCAGCTTAACGGACAATCAGCCCCAGCATTTT

clone_size: .
j_call: TRBJ1-5
v_call: TRBV18
cdr3_length: 15
d_call: TRBD1
cdr3_aa: CASSPETGGNQPQHF
cdr3_nt: TGTGCCAGCTCACCAGAGACAGGGGGCAATCAGCCCCAGCATTTT

clone_size: few
j_call: TRBJ2-3
v_call: TRBV7-9
cdr3_length: 15
d_call: TRBD1
cdr3_aa: CASSVGQGSTDTQYF
cdr3_nt: TGTGCCAGCAGCGTTGGACAGGGTAGTACAGATACGCAGTATTTT

clone_size: .
j_call: TRBJ1-1
v_call: TRBV28
cdr3_length: 16
d_call: TRBD1
cdr3_aa: CASISGDRGMNTEAFF
cdr3_nt: TGTGCCAGCATATCCGGCGACAGGGGGATGAACACTGAAGCTTTCTTT

clone_size: .
j_call: TRBJ2-7
v_call: TRBV6-2/TRBV6-3
cdr3_length: 11
d_call: .
cdr3_aa: CASSDNYEQYF
cdr3_nt: TGTGCCAGCAGTGACAACTACGAGCAGTACTTC

clone_size: .
j_call: TRBJ2-1
v_call: TRBV20-1
cdr3_length: 15
d_call: TRBD2
cdr3_aa: CSARTGEGLYNEQFF
cdr3_nt: TGCAGTGCCCGGACGGGGGAGGGCCTGTACAATGAGCAGTTCTTC

clone_size: .
j_call: TRBJ1-1
v_call: TRBV7-8
cdr3_length: 15
d_call: TRBD1
cdr3_aa: CASSLTGDQGTEAFF
cdr3_nt: TGTGCCAGCAGCCTCACAGGGGACCAAGGCACTGAAGCTTTCTTT

clone_size: .
j_call: TRBJ1-5
v_call: TRBV20-1
cdr3_length: 13
d_call: TRBD1
cdr3_aa: CSAGTVYNQPQHF
cdr3_nt: TGCAGTGCTGGGACAGTATATAATCAGCCCCAGCATTTT

clone_size: once
j_call: TRBJ2-3
v_call: TRBV6-5
cdr3_length: 15
d_call: .
cdr3_aa: CASSSRTARTDTQYF
cdr3_nt: TGTGCCAGCAGTTCGAGAACTGCACGCACAGATACGCAGTATTTT